This T cell receptor (beta chain) was retrieved from a study of T cell repertoires in cytomegalovirus infection. Study-wide points: Cumulative public TCR beta family frequency identified carriers of CMV plus the relevant HLA.

TCRdb analysed the reads with MiXCR anew, one entry per CDR3 protein. There are around 81,000 distinct CDR3 sequences in the sample; approximately 39% occur only once, and approximately 93% lies in the top ten. In the case of this clonotype: The target antigen is unknown.

Here the sequenced sample was CD8+ T cells from cultured PBMCs, taken from culture after CMV antigen stimulation. This sequence was found in a human donor in good health (CMV status not recorded). Some clones in this sample may be carry-over from other donors' samples.

The CDR3 is CASSLRWTTRDEKLFF. The DNA of the CDR3 is TGTGCCAGCAGTTTAAGGTGGACTACAAGGGATGAAAAACTGTTTTTT. V gene TRBV12-3 or TRBV12-4 combines with J gene TRBJ1-4; D is undetermined. V was cut by 2 bases and J by 6 bases, with 16 bases left in between. The length of the CDR3 is 16 residues.